This TCR beta chain came from a study of blood T cell repertoires in COVID-19. Study-wide context: Collection of acute and convalescent COVID-19 samples took place in the United States, Italy and Spain.

CDR3 length equals 16 residues. Clinical history reported by participants formed the basis on which cohorts were assigned. In the authors' methods: Amplification of reference gene primers was used by the study to estimate nucleated cell counts. Repertoires were generated with immunoSEQ multiplex PCR, while TCRdb's copy carries only in-frame clones and drops some. V and J calls plus clone size are reproduced from that table; the DNA served to infer D and trimming. The table lists roughly 450,000 clones, less than 95% of them singletons. The sequenced sample consisted of PBMCs or T cells enriched from blood (not recorded which). The chain recombines TRBV21-1 with TRBJ2-3; whether TRBD2, the table's D call, matches the DNA was not checked. TRBV21-1 is noted as a pseudogene. The TCR comes from a man between 18 and 29 years old who had recovered from COVID-19. The CDR3 spells CASSKGPCDCTDTQYF. CDR3 nucleotide sequence: TGTGCCAGCAGCAAAGGTCCCTGTGACTGCACAGATACGCAGTATTTT.